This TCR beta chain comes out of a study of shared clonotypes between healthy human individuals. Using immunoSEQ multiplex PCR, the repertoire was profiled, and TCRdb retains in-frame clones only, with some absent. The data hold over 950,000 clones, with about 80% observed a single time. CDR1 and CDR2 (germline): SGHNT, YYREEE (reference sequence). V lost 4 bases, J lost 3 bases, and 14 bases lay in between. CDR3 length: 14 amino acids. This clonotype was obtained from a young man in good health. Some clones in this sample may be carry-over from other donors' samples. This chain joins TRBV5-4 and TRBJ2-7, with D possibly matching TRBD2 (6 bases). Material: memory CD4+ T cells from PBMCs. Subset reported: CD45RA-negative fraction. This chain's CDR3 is CASSQQGGRYEQYF. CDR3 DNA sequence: TGTGCCAGCAGCCAGCAGGGAGGTCGCTACGAGCAGTACTTC.